This T cell receptor (beta chain) was identified in a study of blood T cell repertoires in COVID-19. Study context: COVID-19 samples collected from the United States, Italy and Spain covered acute and convalescent phases.

Per the study methods: How many nucleated cells were present was estimated from reference gene primer amplification. Assay used: immunoSEQ multiplex PCR; TCRdb lists only in-frame clones, some missing. V and J calls and clone size are as listed in that table; D and trimming were resolved from the DNA. The data show about 39,000 clones, with 84% seen just once and about 14% held by the top ten. On this clone: A read error may produce the germline difference seen at one junction end.

This TCR came from a man in his forties or fifties with active or convalescent COVID-19. Sequencing was performed on peripheral blood.

The CDR3 loop is CASRSGVRTEAFF. The CDR3 coding sequence is TGTGCGAGTAGGTCAGGGGTACGCACTGAAGCTTTCTTT. The gene calls are TRBV19 and TRBJ1-1; a weak D match, TRBD1 (6 bases). Germline assignment: CDR1 LNHDA and CDR2 SQIVND (reference sequence). The CDR3 loop spans 13 amino acids.